Listed here is a single TCR beta chain. The antigen is unknown. This record belongs to a study of T cell repertoires in cytomegalovirus infection. TCRdb independently ran MiXCR on the reads; one entry per CDR3 protein. The sample contains 900,000 to 950,000 distinct CDR3 sequences, around 32% of which appear only once. Germline V lookup: CDR1 LGHNA, CDR2 YSLEER. CDR3 size: 18 residues. Losses at the gene ends were 4 bases for V and 0 bases for J; bases not matched to a gene: 7. Specimen: cultured CD8+ T cells from PBMCs, collected from culture after CMV antigen stimulation. The TCR was taken from a human donor in good health (CMV status not recorded). Some clones in this sample may be carry-over from other donors' samples. The chain combines TRBV4-3 with TRBJ1-4; 11 nucleotides agree with TRBD1. The CDR3 nucleotides read TGCGCCAGCAGCCCCACCCCGGGACAGGGGGCAACTAATGAAAAACTGTTTTTT. Encoded protein: CASSPTPGQGATNEKLFF.